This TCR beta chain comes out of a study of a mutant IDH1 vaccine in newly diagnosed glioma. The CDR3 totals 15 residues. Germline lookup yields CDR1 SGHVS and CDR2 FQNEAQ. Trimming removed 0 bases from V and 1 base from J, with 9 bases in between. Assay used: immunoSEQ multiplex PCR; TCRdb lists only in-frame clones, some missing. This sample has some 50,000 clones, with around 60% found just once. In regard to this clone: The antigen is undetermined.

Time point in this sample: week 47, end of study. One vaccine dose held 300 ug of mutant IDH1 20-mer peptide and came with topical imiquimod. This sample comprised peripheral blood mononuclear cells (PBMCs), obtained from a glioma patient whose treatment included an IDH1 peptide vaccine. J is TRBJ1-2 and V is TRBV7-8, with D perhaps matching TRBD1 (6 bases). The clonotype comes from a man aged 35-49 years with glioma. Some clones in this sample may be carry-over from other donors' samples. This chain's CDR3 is CASSLAPGDNYGYTF. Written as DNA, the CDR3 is TGTGCCAGCAGCTTAGCTCCAGGGGATAACTATGGCTACACCTTC. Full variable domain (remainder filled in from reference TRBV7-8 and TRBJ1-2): GAGVSQSPRYKVAKRGQDVALRCDPISGHVSLFWYQQALGQGPEFLTYFQNEAQLDKSGLPSDRFFAERPEGSVSTLKIQRTQQEDSAVYLCASSLAPGDNYGYTFGSGTRLTVV.